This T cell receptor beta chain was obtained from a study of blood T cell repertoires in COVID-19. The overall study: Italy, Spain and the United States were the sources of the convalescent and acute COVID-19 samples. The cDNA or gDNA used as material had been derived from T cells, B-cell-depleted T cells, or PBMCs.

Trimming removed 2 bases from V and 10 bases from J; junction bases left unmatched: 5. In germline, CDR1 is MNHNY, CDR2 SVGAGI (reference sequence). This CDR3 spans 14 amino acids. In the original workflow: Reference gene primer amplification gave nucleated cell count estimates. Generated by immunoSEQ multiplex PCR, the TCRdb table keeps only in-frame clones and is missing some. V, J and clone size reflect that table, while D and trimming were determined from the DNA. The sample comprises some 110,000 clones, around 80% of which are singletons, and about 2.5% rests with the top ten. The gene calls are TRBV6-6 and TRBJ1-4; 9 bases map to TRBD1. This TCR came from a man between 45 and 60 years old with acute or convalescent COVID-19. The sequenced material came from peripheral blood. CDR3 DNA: TGTGCCAGCAGTTACGGGACAGGGCGAGGAAAACTGTTTTTT. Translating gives CASSYGTGRGKLFF.